The entry below gives a single T cell receptor (beta chain) sequence along with its context. This entry is derived from a study of blood T cell repertoires in COVID-19. Study-level information: The samples span acute and convalescent COVID-19 from the United States, Italy and Spain.

Germline lookup yields CDR1 MGHRA and CDR2 YSYEKL. This CDR3 region has 16 residues. V lost 0 bases and J lost 3, with 11 bases in between. Sequencing used immunoSEQ multiplex PCR; TCRdb keeps in-frame clones, though not all of them. The sample includes some 290,000 clones, 90% of them seen just once. This chain joins TRBV4-1 and TRBJ2-2; D possibly corresponds to TRBD2 (6 bases). Sequencing input: peripheral blood. This receptor was taken from a woman younger than 45 with COVID-19, enrolled during active disease. CDR3 sequence reads: CASSQEGGLYTGELFF. The CDR3 coding sequence is TGCGCCAGCAGCCAAGAGGGGGGATTATACACCGGGGAGCTGTTTTTT.